These T cell receptor beta chains were read from a single sample in a study of blood T cell repertoires in COVID-19. Assay used: immunoSEQ multiplex PCR; TCRdb lists only in-frame clones, some missing. The sample consists of about 230,000 clones, around four fifths of them appearing once. Sequencing was carried out using peripheral blood. The receptors derive from a woman in her sixties or seventies with active or convalescent COVID-19. Both conserved end residues are part of each CDR3. Fields, in order: V gene, CDR3 protein.

>TRBV5-1
CASSGGGMMNTEAFF
>TRBV9
CASSVLAGITDTQYF
>TRBV9
CASSVVRNTDTQYF
>TRBV11-3
CASSLGATSGSTDTQYF
>TRBV6-2/TRBV6-3
CASSYSGGGGYTF
>TRBV7-2
CASSSWGGGSSYGYTF
>TRBV6-6
CASSPLWTGSDDEQYF
>TRBV5-1
CASQREAQDTQYF
>TRBV5-1
CASSYDRGRTQYF
>TRBV2
CASQASANTGELFF